Listed here is a single TCR beta chain. Only a few counts were recorded for this clone. It lacks a known antigen. Base quality data are lacking; no much larger clone is found one base away. CDR1 is given as MNHEY and CDR2 as SVGAGI, both from the germline V gene. At the junction V is shortened by 0 bases and J by 4 bases, with 7 bases in between. The CDR3 holds 14 amino acids from the cysteine to the phenylalanine. The CDR3 DNA has 42 bases and is translated from base 1. The data were obtained in a study of blood T cell repertoires in COVID-19 (TCRdb year 2020). With regard to the full study: Samples from collaborators originated in the United States, Italy and Spain and spanned both the acute and convalescent phases of COVID-19. The material from the prospective study consisted of cDNA or gDNA derived from T cells, B-cell-depleted T cells, or PBMCs. Deeply sampled blood TCRbeta repertoires from subjects exposed to, actively infected with, or recovered from COVID-19 were included in the dataset. The repertoires were released in a freely available public database meant as a resource for research on the immune response to SARS-CoV-2. Samples were obtained from the ongoing ImmuneRACE study (first 160 participants) and from some 1,200 subjects provided by 6 global collaborators. Sample metadata almost always included a de-identified subject ID, COVID-19 status, age in years and sex. Where available, HLA class I and class II types were obtained from metadata supplied by the sample provider rather than from assay-based typing. The full study reports these points: Clinical and demographic metadata were provided uncurated, with the amount varying by source and participant.

TCRbeta CDR3 regions were amplified from genomic DNA using the immunoSEQ Assay, a bias-controlled multiplex PCR. The authors processed their data as follows. Nucleated cell counts per sample were estimated from amplification of reference gene primers within the assay. To quantify the absolute abundance of each unique TCRbeta CDR3 rearrangement, sequence reads were collapsed and filtered. For each sample, productive Simpson clonality was calculated as the square root of Simpson's diversity index across productive rearrangements. TCRdb provides this immuneACCESS table in a form limited to in-frame rearrangements. Some clones are lacking; in checked studies, under half of them reflect an unresolved V gene, and why the rest are absent is not known. V, J and clone size reflect that table, while D and trimming were determined from the DNA. This sample holds a few hundred thousand clones; 70% to 90% were observed only once. The top ten clonotypes cover just over 6.5% of the sample.

Enrolling through a virtual design, the prospective study's participants ranged in age from about 18 to 89 years and lived across 20 to 30 United States geographic areas. In the prospective study, participants were assigned to cohorts based on the clinical history participants reported in a screening survey and a study questionnaire. A participant counted as exposed if, within 2 weeks of entering the study, that participant had been in contact with someone who had a PCR-confirmed or clinician-diagnosed COVID-19 case. Mobile phlebotomists in the prospective study collected whole blood, serum and a nasopharyngeal or oropharyngeal swab from every participant. Additional blood draws and questionnaires over an approximately two-month period could optionally be provided by prospective study participants. Blood samples from the prospective study were shipped frozen or at room temperature prior to DNA extraction.

The receptor's source is a woman aged 45 to 65 who had been exposed to COVID-19. The sequencing input was PBMCs or T cells enriched from blood (not recorded which). The chain is encoded by TRBV6-5 joined to TRBJ1-3, with a weak D call of TRBD1 (6 bases match). For the CDR3, the sequence is CASSYSQGGNTIYF. In nucleotide form, the sequence is TGTGCCAGCAGTTACTCGCAGGGGGGAAACACCATATATTTT.